The clone carrying this TCR beta chain showed up just a few times. What it binds is not known. The authors prepared the TCRbeta library with unique molecular identifiers. TCRdb redid the calling of the PCR reads with MiXCR, one entry per CDR3 protein. The table has around 80,000 distinct CDR3 sequences, 15% to 20% seen once; the top ten hold approximately 51%. Germline loops: CDR1 LGHDT, CDR2 YNNKEL (reference sequence). V dropped 5 bases and J dropped 6 bases, with 19 bases sitting between them. CDR3 length: 16 residues. This record comes from a study of T-cell reconstitution after alpha-beta-depleted transplantation in children. The study, taken as a whole, reports: TCRbeta diversity was high at day 60 in some patients (a result of surviving recipient T cells and thymic progenitors). Alpha-beta T cells about two months after transplant reportedly derived from several hundred expanded graft clones. T-cell numbers and diversity, one year after transplant, stemmed largely from T cells that were newly produced.

The sequencing used PBMCs, mostly from graft donor cells, collected 360 days after TCRalphabeta/CD19-depleted stem cell transplant. This sequence was found in a male patient aged 2-9 years who had a stem cell transplant for acute lymphoblastic leukemia, so the T cells may come from the graft donor. V gene TRBV3-1 combines with J gene TRBJ2-2; no reliable D call. The CDR3 spells CASSSLRDWTSGELFF. Here the CDR3 DNA reads TGTGCCAGCAGCTCCCTAAGGGATTGGACGTCCGGGGAGCTGTTTTTT.